The clone carrying this T cell receptor (beta chain) occurred many times. What it recognizes is unknown. In the source study's methods: Ranging from roughly 20,000 to 750,000, TCR counts per sample had a median value of about 96,000. Each CDR3 protein gets one entry after TCRdb re-called the RACE reads with MiXCR. TCRdb, rather than the study authors, made the V and J calls. The table has about 45,000 distinct CDR3 sequences, 3.5% to 4.5% seen once; the top ten hold about 1.6%. The CDR3 has 13 residues. Germline assignment: CDR1 SGHDT and CDR2 YYEEEE. V was trimmed by 2 bases and J by 2 bases, leaving 7 bases between them. The entry originates in a study of human T cells and chemical hapten exposure. As for time point: healthy volunteer bleed at 2 weeks. Unfractionated whole blood yielded total RNA. The study, taken as a whole, reports: DPC sensitization produced no change in TCRs with frequency above 1 in 1000.

Sequencing was performed on whole blood. The sequence was obtained from a female donor in good health. Some clones in this sample may be carry-over from other donors' samples. The chain couples TRBV5-6 to TRBJ1-1; no clear D. The CDR3 loop reads CASSFTVNTEAFF. CDR3 coding DNA: TGTGCCAGCAGCTTCACGGTCAACACTGAAGCTTTCTTT.